The entry below gives a single T cell receptor beta chain sequence along with its context. What it binds is not known. Repertoires were generated with immunoSEQ multiplex PCR, while TCRdb's copy carries only in-frame clones and drops some. The sample lists some 150,000 clones, roughly nine tenths seen once, with more than 2.5% in the top ten. This record belongs to a study of T cell responses to AZD1222 COVID-19 vaccine. The study, taken as a whole, reports: Following two doses of AZD1222, Spike-specific TCR breadth and depth rose.

V was pared by 5 bases and J by 0 bases, with 17 bases between. Germline loops: CDR1 SEHNR, CDR2 FQNEAQ (reference sequence). The length of the CDR3 is 17 residues. The sequence was collected from an adult in good health. The material sequenced was peripheral blood, taken on day 0 of AZD1222 vaccination. This rearrangement joins TRBV7-9 to TRBJ2-1, with D possibly being TRBD1 or TRBD2 (6 bases each). The CDR3 bases are TGTGCCAGCAGCCCCCCGGGGGCGGTAAGCTCCTACAATGAGCAGTTCTTC. Translated: CASSPPGAVSSYNEQFF.